This T cell receptor (beta chain) was observed in a study of vaccination effects on CD4 cells after COVID-19. Following culture for nine to ten days, CD4+ T cells were isolated. In the vaccine recipients, nucleocapsid antibodies were negative and there was no prior SARS-CoV-2 infection. Produced via immunoSEQ multiplex PCR; TCRdb's table is partial and in-frame only. The repertoire includes tens of thousands of clones, about 70% of them detected once, and over 2.5% sits in the top ten. Details on this clone: Its antigen is unidentified.

The sequencing here drew on CD4+ T cells from PBMCs cultured without peptide, taken before COVID-19 vaccination. This receptor was obtained from a human donor who received a COVID-19 vaccine.

CDR3 DNA: TGTGCCAGCAGCCCCCCATTTCGCTCTGGAAACACCATATATTTT. Translation gives CASSPPFRSGNTIYF. The chain combines TRBV7-9 with TRBJ1-3; D gene ambiguous. Looked up from germline, CDR1 is SEHNR and CDR2 is FQNEAQ (reference sequence). V lost 5 bases and J 0 bases, leaving 11 bases between the germline ends. The CDR3 covers 15 residues.